This T cell receptor (beta chain) is from a study of breast tumors, draining lymph nodes, adjacent tissues. V dropped 3 bases and J dropped 2 bases, with 10 bases sitting between them. Germline V CDR1 and CDR2: SQVTM, ANQGSEA. This CDR3 contains 13 residues. In this sample, this clonotype is medium-sized. Its antigen is not known. Study results and caveats: Tumor T cell lymph node origin was a supported hypothesis, not proven.

TCRdb analysed the multiplex PCR reads with MiXCR anew, one entry per CDR3 protein. The profile shows under 15,000 distinct CDR3 sequences, 55% to 75% of them singletons. This receptor was identified in a female donor with breast cancer. Some clones in this sample may be carry-over from other donors' samples. The sample comprised tumor-adjacent breast tissue. The rearrangement uses TRBV29-1 and TRBJ2-5; possible D gene TRBD2, 5 bases. CDR3 coding DNA: TGCAGCGTTGAGCCTAGCCGACAAGAGACCCAGTACTTC. Protein sequence: CSVEPSRQETQYF. Filled out from reference TRBV29-1 and TRBJ2-5, the complete variable domain reads SAVISQKPSRDICQRGTSLTIQCQVDSQVTMMFWYRQQPGQSLTLIATANQGSEATYESGFVIDKFPISRPNLTFSTLTVSNMSPEDSSIYLCSVEPSRQETQYFGPGTRLLVL.